The 20 T cell receptor beta chains listed next were all sequenced from one sample in a study of blood T cell repertoires in COVID-19. The data were produced by immunoSEQ multiplex PCR, yet TCRdb's version contains in-frame clones alone and is incomplete. Here the sample spans about 160,000 clones, more than 65% being singletons. The sample was PBMCs or T cells enriched from blood (not recorded which). These receptors all come from a man aged 60 to 69 who had recovered from COVID-19.

The chain recombines TRBV10-3 with TRBJ1-1; 7 bases agree with TRBD1. The CDR3 has 14 amino acids. Germline values: CDR1 ENHRY, CDR2 SYGVKD. With 4 bases clipped from V and 3 bases from J, the junction kept 5 bases outside the gene matches. CDR3 loop: CAISVKQGDTEAFF. The CDR3 coding sequence is TGTGCCATCAGTGTGAAGCAGGGGGACACTGAAGCTTTCTTT.

The chain links TRBV28 to TRBJ1-6; 10 nucleotides align to TRBD1. The CDR3 is 15 residues long. The germline V gene has CDR1 MDHEN and CDR2 SYDVKM. J gave up 14 bases and V 2 bases, and 9 bases lay outside the gene matches. The CDR3: CASSLRRDRGLSLHF. CDR3 coding DNA: TGTGCCAGCAGTTTACGCCGGGACAGGGGCTTGTCCCTCCACTTT.

This sequence joins TRBV30 and TRBJ1-1; D may be TRBD1 (5 bases). Trimming left V 0 bases short and J 3 bases short, with 17 bases between. The CDR3 extends over 16 amino acids. The V gene's germline CDR1 is GTSNPN and CDR2 SVGIG (reference sequence). The CDR3 sequence is CAWSVTPGGMYTEAFF. CDR3 in DNA: TGTGCCTGGAGTGTAACCCCCGGGGGGATGTACACTGAAGCTTTCTTT. The full variable domain, in which reference TRBV30 and TRBJ1-1 provide the parts outside the CDR3, is SQTIHQWPATLVQPVGSPLSLECTVEGTSNPNLYWYRQAAGRGLQLLFYSVGIGQISSEVPQNLSASRPQDRQFILSSKKLLLSDSGFYLCAWSVTPGGMYTEAFFGQGTRLTVV.

The rearrangement links TRBV28 to TRBJ1-1; 7 positions agree with TRBD1. This CDR3 spans 15 amino acids. Germline CDR1 and CDR2: MDHEN and SYDVKM. V gave up 3 bases and J gave up 8 bases; unmatched junction bases: 12. CDR3 amino acids: CASSLVGPDRPEAFF. The CDR3 DNA follows: TGTGCCAGCAGTTTGGTGGGCCCGGACAGGCCCGAAGCTTTCTTT. The whole variable domain, remainder taken from reference TRBV28 and TRBJ1-1, is DVKVTQSSRYLVKRTGEKVFLECVQDMDHENMFWYRQDPGLGLRLIYFSYDVKMKEKGDIPEGYSVSREKKERFSLILESASTNQTSMYLCASSLVGPDRPEAFFGQGTRLTVV.

V and J are TRBV7-9 and TRBJ2-3; 9 bases map to TRBD2. The length of the CDR3 is 16 residues. The junction had 9 bases not matched to a gene; V was cut back by 6 bases and J by 2 bases. Germline V gene lookup returns CDR1 SEHNR and CDR2 FQNEAQ (reference sequence). This CDR3 is CASRFGLARNTDTQYF. CDR3 in DNA: TGTGCCAGCAGATTTGGACTAGCGCGGAACACAGATACGCAGTATTTT.

V usage is TRBV5-6 and J usage is TRBJ1-4; no firm D call. V was shortened by 1 base and J by 7 bases, with 14 bases between the two germline ends. Germline loops: CDR1 SGHDT, CDR2 YYEEEE. The CDR3 covers 15 residues. The CDR3 is CASSLPGRSGEKLFF. The CDR3 region has the DNA TGTGCCAGCAGCTTGCCCGGCCGGTCGGGTGAAAAACTGTTTTTT.

The chain carries TRBV13 and TRBJ2-3, with D possibly being TRBD1 (6 bases). The CDR3 length is 13 residues. From germline, CDR1 is PRHDT and CDR2 FYEKMQ (reference sequence). With 5 bases removed from V and 5 bases from J, the gap between germline ends came to 11 bases. CDR3 region: CASSGRGIDTQYF. CDR3 nucleotides: TGTGCCAGCAGCGGTAGGGGGATAGATACGCAGTATTTT.

The V call is TRBV27, the J call TRBJ1-5; 8 bases fit TRBD1. This CDR3 has 16 amino acids. Losses at the gene ends were 4 bases for V and 4 bases for J; bases not matched to a gene: 9. The germline V gene encodes CDR1 MNHEY and CDR2 SMNVEV (reference sequence). The CDR3 DNA follows: TGTGCCAGCAGTTCGTCCGTGACAGGGGCGAATCAGCCCCAGCATTTT. It translates to CASSSSVTGANQPQHF.

This sequence joins TRBV5-5 and TRBJ1-2; D perhaps matches TRBD1 (6 bases). This CDR3 has 15 residues. The V gene's germline CDR1 is SGHKS and CDR2 YYEKEE (reference sequence). V was cut by 1 base and J by 2 bases, with 12 bases left in between. The CDR3 reads CASSLRGTSNYGYTF. The CDR3 DNA follows: TGTGCCAGCAGCTTGAGGGGGACCTCGAACTATGGCTACACCTTC.

The chain employs TRBV3-1 (or the pseudogene TRBV3-2) and TRBJ2-3; possible D gene TRBD2, 5 bases. CDR1 is LGHDT, CDR2 YNNKEL, per germline (reference sequence). The V end lost 4 bases, the J end lost 6 bases, and 14 bases lay between the germline ends. CDR3 length: 14 amino acids. DNA for the CDR3: TGTGCCAGCAGCCGCACCGGCGGGTGGGATACGCAGTATTTT. It translates to CASSRTGGWDTQYF.

The chain recombines TRBV2 with TRBJ2-3; 7 nucleotides line up with TRBD1. Trimming took 7 bases from V and 0 from J; bases not matched to a gene: 10. The CDR3 sequence is 16 residues long. Germline CDR1 and CDR2: SNHLY and FYNNEI. CDR3 sequence: CASTEDRPSSTDTQYF. The CDR3 bases are TGTGCCAGCACCGAGGACAGGCCGTCTAGCACAGATACGCAGTATTTT.

Only a few counts were recorded for this clone. The chain combines TRBV18 with TRBJ2-2; D possibly corresponds to TRBD1 (6 bases). Per germline, CDR1 KGHSH and CDR2 LQKENI. The CDR3 is made up of 14 amino acids. The V gene lost 0 bases and the J gene lost 4 bases, with 6 bases spanning the gap. CDR3 protein: CASSPPTGTGELFF. CDR3 DNA: TGTGCCAGCTCACCACCGACAGGCACCGGGGAGCTGTTTTTT.

This clone has more than one count but fewer than ten. The V call is TRBV29-1, the J call TRBJ2-3, with 15 bases aligning to TRBD2. V shed 7 bases, J shed 4 bases, and the junction held 9 bases outside the gene matches. This CDR3 comprises 16 residues. CDR1 and CDR2 from the germline V gene are SQVTM and ANQGSEA. The CDR3 region has the DNA TGCAGCGCCGCGGGACTAGCGGGAGGCAGAGCAGATACGCAGTATTTT. Amino acid sequence: CSAAGLAGGRADTQYF.

The rearrangement uses TRBV7-2 and TRBJ2-6; tentatively, D is TRBD2 (5 bases). Germline V gene lookup returns CDR1 SGHTA and CDR2 FQGNSA. The CDR3 totals 16 residues. Trimming pared 5 bases from V and 0 bases from J, leaving 11 bases between. Here the CDR3 reads CASSPAGGSGANVLTF. DNA of the CDR3: TGTGCCAGCAGCCCTGCGGGCGGCTCTGGGGCCAACGTCCTGACTTTC. The full variable domain, its missing parts supplied by reference TRBV7-2 and TRBJ2-6, is GAGVSQSPSNKVTEKGKDVELRCDPISGHTALYWYRQSLGQGLEFLIYFQGNSAPDKSGLPSDRFSAERTGGSVSTLTIQRTQQEDSAVYLCASSPAGGSGANVLTFGAGSRLTVL.

This rearrangement joins TRBV10-3 to TRBJ2-2; the match to TRBD2 covers 7 bases. CDR3 length: 18 residues. Germline values: CDR1 ENHRY, CDR2 SYGVKD. J lost 2 bases, V lost 7 bases, and 16 bases had no gene match. CDR3 loop: CAITSTALARNNTGELFF. The CDR3 nucleotides read TGTGCCATCACATCTACGGCACTAGCGAGAAATAACACCGGGGAGCTGTTTTTT.

J is TRBJ1-1 and V is TRBV12-3 or TRBV12-4, with TRBD1 identical over 7 bases. CDR3 length: 13 amino acids. Germline trimming cut 6 bases from V and 3 bases from J; bases unmatched to any gene: 4. This CDR3 is CASRDRRYTEAFF. CDR3 sequence (DNA): TGTGCCAGCAGGGACAGGAGATACACTGAAGCTTTCTTT.

The rearrangement uses TRBV24-1 and TRBJ1-3; D gene ambiguous. In germline, CDR1 is KGHDR, CDR2 SFDVKD. The CDR3 sequence is 14 residues long. The V end lost 9 bases, the J end lost 0 bases, and 11 bases lay between the germline ends. CDR3 protein: CATQSGFSGNTIYF. The CDR3, as DNA: TGTGCCACCCAGTCAGGCTTCTCTGGAAACACCATATATTTT.

V and J are TRBV28 and TRBJ1-1, with D unclear. Germline V gene sequence: CDR1 MDHEN, CDR2 SYDVKM. This CDR3 is built from 13 residues. V was trimmed by 0 bases and J by 4 bases, leaving 6 bases between them. The CDR3 reads CASSLWQATEAFF. The DNA of the CDR3 is TGTGCCAGCAGTTTATGGCAGGCCACTGAAGCTTTCTTT.

This chain links TRBV5-6 with TRBJ2-4; D possibly corresponds to TRBD1 (6 bases). Germline CDR1 SGHDT, CDR2 YYEEEE. The V gene lost 3 bases and the J gene lost 3 bases, with 22 bases spanning the gap. The CDR3 has 18 residues. CDR3 nucleotide sequence: TGTGCCAGCAGCTGGGATGACAGGTCCCCCTTAGGCAAAAACATTCAGTACTTC. Translated, it gives CASSWDDRSPLGKNIQYF.

As to this clone: Different DNA sequences within this sample yield the same CDR3. V and J are TRBV29-1 and TRBJ1-5; no definite D call. V was clipped by 6 bases and J by 2 bases, with 11 bases between them. The CDR3 is 13 amino acids. CDR1 is SQVTM, CDR2 ANQGSEA, per germline. CDR3: CSVAGGGNQPQHF. DNA for the CDR3: TGCAGCGTGGCGGGCGGTGGCAATCAGCCCCAGCATTTT.